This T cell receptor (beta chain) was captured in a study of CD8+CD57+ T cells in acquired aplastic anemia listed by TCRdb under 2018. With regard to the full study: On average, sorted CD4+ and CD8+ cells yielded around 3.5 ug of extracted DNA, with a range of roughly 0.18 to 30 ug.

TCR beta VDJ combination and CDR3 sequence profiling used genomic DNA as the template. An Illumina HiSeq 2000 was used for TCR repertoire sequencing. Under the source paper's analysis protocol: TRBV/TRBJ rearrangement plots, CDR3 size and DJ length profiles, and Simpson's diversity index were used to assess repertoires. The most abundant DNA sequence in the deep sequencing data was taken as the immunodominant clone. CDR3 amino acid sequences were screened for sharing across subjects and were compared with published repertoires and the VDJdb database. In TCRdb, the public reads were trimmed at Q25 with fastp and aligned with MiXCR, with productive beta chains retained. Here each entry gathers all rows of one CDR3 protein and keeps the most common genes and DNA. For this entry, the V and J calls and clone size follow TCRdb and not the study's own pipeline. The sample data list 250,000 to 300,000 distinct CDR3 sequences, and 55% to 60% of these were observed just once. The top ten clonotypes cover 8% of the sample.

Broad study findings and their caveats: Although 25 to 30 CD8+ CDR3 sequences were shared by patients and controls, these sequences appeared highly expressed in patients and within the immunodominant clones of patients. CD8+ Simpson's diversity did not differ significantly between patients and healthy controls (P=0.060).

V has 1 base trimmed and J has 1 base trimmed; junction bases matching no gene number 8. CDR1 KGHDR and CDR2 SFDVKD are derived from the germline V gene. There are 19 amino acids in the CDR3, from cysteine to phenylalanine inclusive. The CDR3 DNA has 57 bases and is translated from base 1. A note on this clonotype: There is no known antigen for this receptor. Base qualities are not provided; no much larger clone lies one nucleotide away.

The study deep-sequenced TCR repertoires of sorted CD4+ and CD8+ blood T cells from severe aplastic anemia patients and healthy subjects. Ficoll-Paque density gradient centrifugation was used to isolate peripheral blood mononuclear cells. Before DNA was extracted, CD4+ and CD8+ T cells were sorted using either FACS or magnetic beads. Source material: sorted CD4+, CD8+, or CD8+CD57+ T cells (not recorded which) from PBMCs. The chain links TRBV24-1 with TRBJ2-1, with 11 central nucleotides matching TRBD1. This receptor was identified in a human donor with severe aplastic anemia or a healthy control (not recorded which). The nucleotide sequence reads TGTGCCACCAGTGATTTCGGGGACAGGGGGTCGAGATCCTACAATGAGCAGTTCTTC. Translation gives CATSDFGDRGSRSYNEQFF.